The 3 T cell receptor beta chains presented below share a single source sample, sequenced in a study of OX40 agonist ivuxolimab in advanced cancers. Sequencing was performed with immunoSEQ multiplex PCR; in TCRdb, only in-frame clones are kept and a portion is missing. The table includes about 100,000 clones, about nine tenths detected once. The sample in question was CD4+ or CD8+ T cells sorted from blood, obtained in a trial of the OX40 agonist ivuxolimab. The receptors stem from an adult with an advanced solid tumor such as melanoma, head and neck, liver or kidney cancer.

The chain employs TRBV28 and TRBJ2-7, with D possibly being TRBD1 (6 bases). V was cut by 7 bases and J by 6 bases, with 19 bases left in between. CDR3 size: 14 residues. CDR1 and CDR2 from the germline V gene are MDHEN and SYDVKM. The CDR3 coding sequence is TGTGCCAGCATCCCCGGCGGTCAGGGGCTCGAGCAGTACTTC. Translating it yields CASIPGGQGLEQYF.

The sample holds one count of this clone. This chain links TRBV5-6 with TRBJ1-2, with D possibly TRBD1 on 5 matching bases. Per the germline V gene, CDR1 is SGHDT and CDR2 is YYEEEE. Trimming removed 2 bases at V and 6 bases at J, with 11 bases between. The CDR3 contains 13 residues. The DNA of the CDR3 is TGTGCCAGCAGCTTTTCGCAGGGCGATGGCTACACCTTC. The encoded protein is CASSFSQGDGYTF. The whole variable domain, remainder taken from reference TRBV5-6 and TRBJ1-2, is DAGVTQSPTHLIKTRGQQVTLRCSPKSGHDTVSWYQQALGQGPQFIFQYYEEEERQRGNFPDRFSGHQFPNYSSELNVNALLLGDSALYLCASSFSQGDGYTFGSGTRLTVV.

The genes are TRBV7-9 and TRBJ2-3; D gene ambiguous. This CDR3 has 10 amino acids. V lost 8 bases and J lost 6, with 6 bases in between. The germline gives CDR1 SEHNR, CDR2 FQNEAQ (reference sequence). The CDR3 sequence: CASAWDTQYF. The CDR3 region has the DNA TGTGCCAGCGCGTGGGATACGCAGTATTTT.